This TCR beta chain came from a study of blood T cells in healthy people across ages. A second PCR, run for about 7 to 11 cycles, used a sample-barcoded 5' primer plus a J-beta primer mix. TCRdb re-derived calls from the 5' RACE reads in MiXCR, one entry per CDR3 protein. The sample lists about 570,000 distinct CDR3 sequences, roughly a quarter seen once, with approximately 3.5% in the top ten. CDR1 is SGHVS and CDR2 is FNYEAQ in the germline V gene. The CDR3 runs 13 residues. The ends were cut back, 5 bases at V and 7 bases at J, with 12 bases in the middle. The same specimen was also included in a second study, on T cells of mothers and their children. From that study: The study recruited three healthy Caucasian mothers and their six children as donors.

The J gene is TRBJ2-1, the V gene TRBV7-6; tentative D call: TRBD2 (7 bases). Sequencing was carried out using blood. This TCR derives from a boy between 2 and 10 years old in good health. CDR3 bases: TGTGCCAGCAGCCCGGGGGGCTTTAATGAGCAGTTCTTC. It codes for CASSPGGFNEQFF.